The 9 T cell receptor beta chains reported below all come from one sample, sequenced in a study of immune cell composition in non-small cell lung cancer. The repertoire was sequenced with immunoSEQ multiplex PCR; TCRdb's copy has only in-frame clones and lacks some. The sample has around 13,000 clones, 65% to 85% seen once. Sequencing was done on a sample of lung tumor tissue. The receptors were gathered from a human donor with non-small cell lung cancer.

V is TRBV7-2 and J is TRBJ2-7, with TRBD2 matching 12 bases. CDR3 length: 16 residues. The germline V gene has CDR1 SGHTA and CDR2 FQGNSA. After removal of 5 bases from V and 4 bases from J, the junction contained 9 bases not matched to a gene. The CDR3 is CASSTRGLAGGYEQYF. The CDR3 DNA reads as TGTGCCAGCAGCACCCGGGGACTAGCGGGCGGTTACGAGCAGTACTTC.

The CDR3 DNA is TGCGCCAGCTCGACTAGCGGGAACACCGGGGAGCTGTTTTTT. Protein product: CASSTSGNTGELFF. V usage is TRBV4-3 and J usage is TRBJ2-2; 9 bases are a match to TRBD2. The trim removed 8 bases at V and 1 base at J, leaving 2 bases unmatched. Germline V lookup: CDR1 LGHNA, CDR2 YSLEER. CDR3 size: 14 residues.

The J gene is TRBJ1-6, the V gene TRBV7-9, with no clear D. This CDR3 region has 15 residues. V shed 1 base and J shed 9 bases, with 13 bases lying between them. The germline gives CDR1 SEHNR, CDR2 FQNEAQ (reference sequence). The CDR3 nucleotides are TGTGCCAGCAGCTTAGAGGGTGGCGGCCGTTCACCCCTCCACTTT. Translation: CASSLEGGGRSPLHF. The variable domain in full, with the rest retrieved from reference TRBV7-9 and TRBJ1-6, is DTGVSQNPRHKITKRGQNVTFRCDPISEHNRLYWYRQTLGQGPEFLTYFQNEAQLEKSRLLSDRFSAERPKGSFSTLEIQRTEQGDSAMYLCASSLEGGGRSPLHFGNGTRLTVT.

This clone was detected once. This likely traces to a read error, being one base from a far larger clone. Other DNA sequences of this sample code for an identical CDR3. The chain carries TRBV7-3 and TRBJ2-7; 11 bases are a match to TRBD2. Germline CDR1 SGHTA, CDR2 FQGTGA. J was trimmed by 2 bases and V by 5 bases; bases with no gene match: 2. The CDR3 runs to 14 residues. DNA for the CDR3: TGTGCCAGCAGCGAGGGACTAGCGGCCTACGAGCAGTACTTC. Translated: CASSEGLAAYEQYF.

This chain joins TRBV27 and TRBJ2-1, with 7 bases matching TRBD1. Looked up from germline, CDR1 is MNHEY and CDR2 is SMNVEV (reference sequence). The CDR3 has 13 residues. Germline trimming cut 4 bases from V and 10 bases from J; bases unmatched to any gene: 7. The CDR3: CASSSTGIGEQFF. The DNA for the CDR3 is TGTGCCAGCAGTTCGACAGGGATAGGCGAGCAGTTCTTC.

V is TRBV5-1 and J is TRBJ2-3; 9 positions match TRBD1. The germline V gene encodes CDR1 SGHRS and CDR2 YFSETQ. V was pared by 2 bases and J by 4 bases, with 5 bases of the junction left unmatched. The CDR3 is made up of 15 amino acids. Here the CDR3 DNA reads TGCGCCAGCAGCTTACAACAGGGGGCGGCAGATACGCAGTATTTT. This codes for CASSLQQGAADTQYF.

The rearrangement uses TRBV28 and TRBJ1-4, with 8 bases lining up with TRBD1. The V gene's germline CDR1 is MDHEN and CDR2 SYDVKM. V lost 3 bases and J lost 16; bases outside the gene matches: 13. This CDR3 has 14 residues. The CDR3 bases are TGTGCCAGCAGTTTCACAAGTCAGGGGGCACAGCGGTTTTTT. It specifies CASSFTSQGAQRFF.

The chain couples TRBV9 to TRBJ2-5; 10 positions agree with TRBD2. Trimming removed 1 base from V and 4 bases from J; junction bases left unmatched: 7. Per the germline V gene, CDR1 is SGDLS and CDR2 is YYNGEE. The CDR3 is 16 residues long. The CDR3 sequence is CASSVSVLAGAETQYF. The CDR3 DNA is TGTGCCAGCAGCGTATCAGTTCTAGCGGGAGCAGAGACCCAGTACTTC.

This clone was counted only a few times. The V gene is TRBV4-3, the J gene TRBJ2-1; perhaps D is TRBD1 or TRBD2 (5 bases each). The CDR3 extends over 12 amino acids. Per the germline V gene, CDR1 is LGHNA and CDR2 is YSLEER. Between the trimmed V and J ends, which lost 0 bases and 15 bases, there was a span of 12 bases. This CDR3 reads CASSQESGQRFF. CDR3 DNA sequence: TGCGCCAGCAGCCAAGAATCGGGGCAGCGGTTCTTC.